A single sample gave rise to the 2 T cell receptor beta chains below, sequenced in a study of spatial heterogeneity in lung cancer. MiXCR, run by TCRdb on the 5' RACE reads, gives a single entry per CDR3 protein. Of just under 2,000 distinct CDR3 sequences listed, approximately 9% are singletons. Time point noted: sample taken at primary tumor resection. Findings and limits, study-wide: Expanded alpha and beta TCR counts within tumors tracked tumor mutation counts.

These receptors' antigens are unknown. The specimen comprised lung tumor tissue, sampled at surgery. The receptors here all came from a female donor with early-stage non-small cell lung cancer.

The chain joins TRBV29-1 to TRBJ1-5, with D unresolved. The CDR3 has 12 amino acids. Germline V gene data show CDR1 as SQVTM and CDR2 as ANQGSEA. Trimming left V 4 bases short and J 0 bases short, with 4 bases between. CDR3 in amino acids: CSVVDSNQPQHF. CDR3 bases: TGCAGCGTTGTGGATAGCAATCAGCCCCAGCATTTT.

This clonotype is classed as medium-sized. The CDR3: CASRGAGEAFF. The DNA for the CDR3 is TGCGCCAGCAGGGGGGCAGGTGAAGCTTTCTTT. The chain recombines TRBV5-1 with TRBJ1-1, with D tentatively TRBD1 (6 bases). The V gene lost 5 bases and the J gene lost 7 bases, with 9 bases spanning the gap. The CDR3 is 11 amino acids. The germline gives CDR1 SGHRS, CDR2 YFSETQ. Together with reference TRBV5-1 and TRBJ1-1, the CDR3 gives the full variable domain: KAGVTQTPRYLIKTRGQQVTLSCSPISGHRSVSWYQQTPGQGLQFLFEYFSETQRNKGNFPGRFSGRQFSNSRSEMNVSTLELGDSALYLCASRGAGEAFFGQGTRLTVV.